This passage covers 16 T cell receptor beta chains from one sample sequenced in a study of blood T cell repertoires in COVID-19. Sequenced by immunoSEQ multiplex PCR; TCRdb stores in-frame clones only, minus some. The table includes approximately 29,000 clones, roughly 87% detected once. The sequenced sample consisted of peripheral blood. Receptor source: a woman aged 60-70 years with active COVID-19.

The chain is built from TRBV7-3 and TRBJ1-1, with 9 bases matching TRBD1. Trimming removed 6 bases from V and 9 bases from J; junction bases left unmatched: 20. Germline CDR1 reads SGHTA; CDR2 reads FQGTGA. This CDR3 is built from 17 residues. Here the CDR3 DNA reads TGTGCCAGCAGATCAAGCCATCTCGAGGGACAGGGATCCCAAGCTTTCTTT. This encodes CASRSSHLEGQGSQAFF.

The gene calls are TRBV20-1 and TRBJ2-1; the match to TRBD2 covers 10 bases. Germline-derived CDR1 and CDR2 are DFQATT and SNEGSKA (reference sequence). Unmatched junction bases numbered 7, after V lost 3 bases and J lost 8 bases. The CDR3 extends over 14 amino acids. CDR3 sequence (DNA): TGCAGTGCTAGTGTCCCTAGCGGGAGCTATGAGCAGTTCTTC. Translating gives CSASVPSGSYEQFF.

This clone has more than one count but fewer than ten. This rearrangement joins TRBV20-1 to TRBJ2-1; D gene uncertain. This CDR3 spans 11 amino acids. Trimming shortened V by 3 bases and J by 8 bases, and 8 bases separated the two germline ends. Germline V CDR1 and CDR2: DFQATT, SNEGSKA (reference sequence). In nucleotides, the CDR3 is TGCAGTGCTAGTCTTGTCCATGAGCAGTTCTTC. Its translation: CSASLVHEQFF.

V is TRBV2 and J is TRBJ1-1; 7 positions agree with TRBD1. The CDR3 has 13 amino acids. Germline CDR1 SNHLY, CDR2 FYNNEI. Unmatched junction bases numbered 11, after V lost 8 bases and J lost 8 bases. In nucleotides, the CDR3 is TGTGCCAGCGCCCCCGGGGGGGACAGCGAAGCTTTCTTT. Its translation: CASAPGGDSEAFF.

The chain combines TRBV5-5 with TRBJ2-2; 7 positions match TRBD1. The trim removed 2 bases at V and 4 bases at J, leaving 8 bases unmatched. CDR1 and CDR2 from the germline V gene are SGHKS and YYEKEE (reference sequence). The CDR3 has 16 amino acids. The CDR3 DNA reads as TGTGCCAGCAGCTTAGGGACAGCGATGCCCACCGGGGAGCTGTTTTTT. Protein: CASSLGTAMPTGELFF. Filled out from reference TRBV5-5 and TRBJ2-2, the complete variable domain reads DAGVTQSPTHLIKTRGQQVTLRCSPISGHKSVSWYQQVLGQGPQFIFQYYEKEERGRGNFPDRFSARQFPNYSSELNVNALLLGDSALYLCASSLGTAMPTGELFFGEGSRLTVL.

The chain is built from TRBV19 and TRBJ1-2, with TRBD1 identical over 9 bases. Looked up from germline, CDR1 is LNHDA and CDR2 is SQIVND (reference sequence). The V segment lost 2 bases and the J segment 4 bases; nucleotides outside the gene matches: 2. The CDR3 covers 14 residues. CDR3 nucleotides: TGTGCCAGTAGTATACCGGGACAGGGCTATGGCTACACCTTC. This sequence encodes CASSIPGQGYGYTF.

The chain employs TRBV5-1 and TRBJ2-7; 7 bases are shared with TRBD2. V dropped 4 bases and J dropped 0; count of bases not matched to a gene: 10. This CDR3 is 16 amino acids long. Germline CDR1 SGHRS, CDR2 YFSETQ. CDR3 residues: CASSLGLGRGSYEQYF. In DNA form, the CDR3 reads TGCGCCAGCAGCCTCGGTCTAGGGAGGGGCTCCTACGAGCAGTACTTC.

This CDR3 is CASSNGRTSGSYTGELFF. CDR3 in DNA: TGCGCCAGCAGTAACGGAAGGACTAGCGGGAGTTACACCGGGGAGCTGTTTTTT. The chain combines TRBV5-1 with TRBJ2-2; TRBD2 agrees at 13 bases. Per germline, CDR1 SGHRS and CDR2 YFSETQ. J was trimmed by 3 bases and V by 5 bases; bases with no gene match: 10. The CDR3 covers 18 residues.

V gene TRBV6-5 combines with J gene TRBJ2-3, with 7 nucleotides matching TRBD1. CDR3 size: 15 residues. Germline V gene lookup returns CDR1 MNHEY and CDR2 SVGAGI. J was trimmed by 2 bases and V by 5 bases; bases with no gene match: 7. The chain's CDR3 is CASSRTGRHTDTQYF. CDR3 nucleotide sequence: TGTGCCAGCAGTAGGACAGGCCGACACACAGATACGCAGTATTTT.

The chain links TRBV3-1 (or the pseudogene TRBV3-2) to TRBJ1-2, with TRBD1 matching 7 bases. Germline V CDR1 and CDR2: LGHDT, YNNKEL (reference sequence). The CDR3 consists of 16 residues. The V and J ends lost 4 bases and 0 bases, in that order; junction bases with no gene match: 8. For the CDR3, the DNA is TGTGCCAGCAGCCGCCGGACAGGCCGAGCTAACTATGGCTACACCTTC. It translates to CASSRRTGRANYGYTF.

The V and J genes are TRBV5-1 and TRBJ1-6; D may be TRBD1 (5 bases). Germline-derived CDR1 and CDR2 are SGHRS and YFSETQ. The CDR3 spans 14 residues. Trimming left V 0 bases short and J 10 bases short, with 11 bases between. CDR3 protein: CASSLARADSPLHF. The CDR3, as DNA: TGCGCCAGCAGCTTGGCCAGGGCGGACTCACCCCTCCACTTT.

The CDR3 DNA reads TGCAGTGCTAGAGATCAACTAGACCCGTTCTTC. As protein: CSARDQLDPFF. The chain couples TRBV20-1 to TRBJ2-1, with D perhaps matching TRBD2 (5 bases). CDR3 length: 11 amino acids. Per the germline V gene, CDR1 is DFQATT and CDR2 is SNEGSKA (reference sequence). V was pared by 0 bases and J by 15 bases, with 12 bases between.

The chain recombines TRBV5-6 with TRBJ1-1; tentatively, D is TRBD1 (5 bases). The germline V gene encodes CDR1 SGHDT and CDR2 YYEEEE. CDR3 length: 16 amino acids. The germline V and J ends were trimmed by 2 bases and 4 bases, with 18 bases remaining between them. The CDR3 nucleotides are TGTGCCAGCAGCTTCCGTAGGGGCGGGATCGGCACTGAAGCTTTCTTT. Translating it yields CASSFRRGGIGTEAFF.

The count of this clone is one. The chain has TRBV9 and TRBJ2-1, with TRBD2 identical over 8 bases. The CDR3 is 17 amino acids. Losses at the gene ends were 2 bases for V and 0 bases for J; bases not matched to a gene: 7. Germline lookup yields CDR1 SGDLS and CDR2 YYNGEE. CDR3 region: CASSVQSGSNSYNEQFF. Written as DNA, the CDR3 is TGTGCCAGCAGCGTCCAGAGCGGGAGCAACTCCTACAATGAGCAGTTCTTC.

In this sample, this clone turned up once. This sequence joins TRBV5-4 and TRBJ2-2; a possible D gene is TRBD2 (7 bases). The CDR3 contains 16 residues. Between the trimmed V and J ends, which lost 1 base and 2 bases, there was a span of 12 bases. From germline, CDR1 is SGHNT and CDR2 YYREEE (reference sequence). The CDR3: CASSLFGGQNTGELFF. As DNA, the CDR3 is TGTGCCAGCAGCTTGTTCGGGGGGCAAAACACCGGGGAGCTGTTTTTT. The full variable domain, in which reference TRBV5-4 and TRBJ2-2 provide the parts outside the CDR3, is ETGVTQSPTHLIKTRGQQVTLRCSSQSGHNTVSWYQQALGQGPQFIFQYYREEENGRGNFPPRFSGLQFPNYSSELNVNALELDDSALYLCASSLFGGQNTGELFFGEGSRLTVL.

This clone was counted between two and nine times. The chain links TRBV7-9 to TRBJ1-2; D ambiguous. Trimming removed 5 bases at V and 7 bases at J, with 17 bases between. The CDR3 covers 14 residues. Germline loops: CDR1 SEHNR, CDR2 FQNEAQ (reference sequence). The CDR3 DNA reads TGTGCCAGCAGCCCCGAAGCCGCGGTAGCTGGCTACACCTTC. Its protein is CASSPEAAVAGYTF.